These 12 T cell receptor beta chains came from one sample sequenced in a study of blood T cells in healthy people across ages. A second about 6 to 11 cycle PCR used barcoded and J-beta primers. One entry per CDR3 protein, called by TCRdb with MiXCR from the 5' RACE reads. The repertoire holds around 1,700,000 distinct CDR3 sequences, with under 30% as singletons. Sequencing input: blood. The receptors come from a woman aged 25 to 39 in good health.

This clonotype has at least ten counts. The chain couples TRBV29-1 to TRBJ2-4; TRBD2 matches 14 bases. From germline, CDR1 is SQVTM and CDR2 ANQGSEA. Germline trimming cut 6 bases from V and 3 bases from J; bases unmatched to any gene: 7. The CDR3 totals 16 residues. CDR3 region: CSVPGTSGSGKNIQYF. CDR3 DNA sequence: TGCAGCGTCCCCGGGACTAGCGGGAGTGGCAAAAACATTCAGTACTTC. The whole variable domain, filled in from reference TRBV29-1 and TRBJ2-4, reads SAVISQKPSRDICQRGTSLTIQCQVDSQVTMMFWYRQQPGQSLTLIATANQGSEATYESGFVIDKFPISRPNLTFSTLTVSNMSPEDSSIYLCSVPGTSGSGKNIQYFGAGTRLSVL.

The table lists this clonotype with a few counts. This clone may be a read error of a much larger clone one base away. The rearrangement links TRBV5-1 to TRBJ2-7; D is perhaps TRBD2 (6 bases). There are 14 residues in the CDR3. Germline V gene sequence: CDR1 SGHRS, CDR2 YFSETQ. V lost 7 bases, J lost 2 bases, and 16 bases lay in between. CDR3 coding DNA: TGCGCCAGCGGCCTAGGCGGGGTAACCTACGAGCAGTACTTC. It yields the protein CASGLGGVTYEQYF.

CDR3 residues: CASSLGTSVESKNIQYF. CDR3 bases: TGTGCCAGCAGTCTCGGGACTAGCGTTGAGTCCAAAAACATTCAGTACTTC. This rearrangement joins TRBV12-3 or TRBV12-4 to TRBJ2-4; 10 bases match TRBD2. The J segment lost 2 bases and the V segment lost 5 bases, leaving 9 bases of the junction unmatched. This CDR3 is built from 17 residues.

This chain joins TRBV14 and TRBJ1-1; D is unresolved. There are 16 residues in the CDR3. Germline CDR1 and CDR2: SGHDN and FVKESK. Trimming shortened V by 0 bases and J by 4 bases, and 15 bases separated the two germline ends. This CDR3 is CASSQEEVGEGTEAFF. In DNA form, the CDR3 reads TGTGCCAGCAGCCAAGAGGAGGTGGGAGAAGGCACTGAAGCTTTCTTT.

The chain couples TRBV24-1 to TRBJ2-5; perhaps TRBD2 as D (6 bases). V lost 2 bases, J lost 1 base, and 10 bases lay in between. The CDR3 extends over 15 amino acids. Germline V gene sequence: CDR1 KGHDR, CDR2 SFDVKD. DNA of the CDR3: TGTGCCACCAGTGATTCTTTCGGGGGCCAAGAGACCCAGTACTTC. It encodes CATSDSFGGQETQYF.

The chain uses TRBV29-1 and TRBJ1-2, with TRBD1 as a possible D gene (5 bases). Germline V CDR1 and CDR2: SQVTM, ANQGSEA. The V end was cut by 6 bases, the J end by 2 bases, with 25 bases between. The CDR3 contains 17 residues. Written as DNA, the CDR3 is TGCAGCGTCCCAAGTCAGGGATTGTCCCTCATCAACTATGGCTACACCTTC. Its protein is CSVPSQGLSLINYGYTF.

The gene calls are TRBV29-1 and TRBJ1-1; possibly TRBD1 for D (6 bases). CDR3 length: 13 residues. V lost 7 bases and J lost 5, with 17 bases in between. Per the germline V gene, CDR1 is SQVTM and CDR2 is ANQGSEA. CDR3 coding DNA: TGCAGCGCTACGACAGGAGGAAGGACTGAAGCTTTCTTT. Its protein product is CSATTGGRTEAFF.

This clonotype was detected ten times or more. V gene TRBV20-1 combines with J gene TRBJ2-7, with 7 positions matching TRBD1. Germline assignment: CDR1 DFQATT and CDR2 SNEGSKA (reference sequence). The CDR3 covers 12 residues. The V and J ends lost 3 bases and 3 bases, in that order; junction bases with no gene match: 2. The CDR3 sequence: CSASNRGYEQYF. CDR3 nucleotides: TGCAGTGCTAGTAACAGGGGCTACGAGCAGTACTTC.

The V and J genes are TRBV7-6 and TRBJ1-2; D is unresolved. The CDR3 has 15 residues. CDR1 is SGHVS and CDR2 is FNYEAQ in the germline V gene. Deletions cut 5 bases from V and 6 bases from J, with 19 bases between. The CDR3 coding sequence is TGTGCCAGCAGCCCCCCGTCTCTCGCCGAGGATGGCTACACCTTC. This gives the protein CASSPPSLAEDGYTF.

Ten or more counts support this clonotype. This chain links TRBV29-1 with TRBJ1-2, with 7 bases lining up with TRBD1. Germline V gene lookup returns CDR1 SQVTM and CDR2 ANQGSEA. The CDR3 has 13 residues. The junction had 8 bases not matched to a gene; V was cut back by 4 bases and J by 6 bases. The CDR3 here is CSVVMVGGDGYTF. The CDR3 coding sequence is TGCAGCGTTGTAATGGTAGGGGGCGATGGCTACACCTTC.

The V and J genes are TRBV11-2 and TRBJ2-1, with 7 bases identical to TRBD1. The CDR3 totals 17 residues. Trimming removed 1 base from V and 0 bases from J; junction bases left unmatched: 6. Germline CDR1 and CDR2: SGHAT and FQNNGV. The CDR3 nucleotides read TGTGCCAGCAGCTTAGGAGGGGGCCGAAGCTCCTACAATGAGCAGTTCTTC. Residues: CASSLGGGRSSYNEQFF.

The chain's CDR3 is CASRPPSVTSGEETQYF. In DNA, the CDR3 is TGTGCCAGCAGACCCCCATCCGTGACTAGCGGGGAAGAGACCCAGTACTTC. This chain links TRBV12-3 or TRBV12-4 with TRBJ2-5; the match to TRBD2 covers 11 bases. The CDR3 is 17 residues long. Trimming cost V 6 bases and J 3 bases; bases outside gene matches: 12.